Each of the 23 T cell receptor beta chains below was sequenced from the same sample in a study of blood T cell repertoires in COVID-19. Some clones are missing from TCRdb's copy, which holds only in-frame ones; the method was immunoSEQ multiplex PCR. This sample carries 240,000 or so clones, roughly four fifths of them seen once, and the ten largest clones take roughly 3.4%. Sequences were obtained from peripheral blood. Receptors were obtained from a young woman with acute or convalescent COVID-19.

This sequence joins TRBV5-1 and TRBJ1-4; 9 positions agree with TRBD1. Germline trimming cut 4 bases from V and 8 bases from J; bases unmatched to any gene: 3. CDR3 length: 13 residues. The V gene's germline CDR1 is SGHRS and CDR2 YFSETQ. The CDR3 DNA is TGCGCCAGCAGCCCCGGGACAGGGGAAAAACTGTTTTTT. Amino acids: CASSPGTGEKLFF.

The chain carries TRBV7-2 and TRBJ2-4; 8 bases are a match to TRBD2. Germline trimming cut 4 bases from V and 3 bases from J; bases unmatched to any gene: 8. The CDR3 is 16 amino acids. Per germline, CDR1 SGHTA and CDR2 FQGNSA. The CDR3 spells CASSWGPLAGKNIQYF. The DNA for the CDR3 is TGTGCCAGCAGCTGGGGCCCCCTAGCGGGCAAAAACATTCAGTACTTC.

The chain couples TRBV10-3 to TRBJ2-7; a weak D match, TRBD2 (6 bases). The CDR3 sequence is 13 residues long. V lost 10 bases and J 0 bases, leaving 13 bases between the germline ends. Germline V gene data show CDR1 as ENHRY and CDR2 as SYGVKD. The CDR3 sequence: CASRDSSSYEQYF. DNA for the CDR3: TGTGCCAGCCGGGACTCGAGCTCCTACGAGCAGTACTTC.

The chain links TRBV23-1 to TRBJ1-6; D perhaps matches TRBD1 (5 bases). TRBV23-1 qualifies as an ORF whose function is uncertain. This CDR3 has 17 amino acids. Trimming took 6 bases from V and 4 from J, leaving 19 bases between them. The CDR3 DNA sequence: TGCGCCAGCAGAGCCTTCGGGGGAGACCATTATAATTCACCCCTCCACTTT. This codes for CASRAFGGDHYNSPLHF.

The chain employs TRBV7-9 and TRBJ2-5, with D unresolved. Germline assignment: CDR1 SEHNR and CDR2 FQNEAQ (reference sequence). Trimming shortened V by 5 bases and J by 1 base, and 11 bases separated the two germline ends. CDR3 size: 14 residues. The CDR3 is CASSPTTFQETQYF. The CDR3 region has the DNA TGTGCCAGCAGCCCCACGACTTTCCAAGAGACCCAGTACTTC.

The V gene is TRBV7-2, the J gene TRBJ2-3, with a weak D call TRBD2 (6 bases). Germline V gene lookup returns CDR1 SGHTA and CDR2 FQGNSA. The CDR3 totals 15 residues. Trimming took off 2 bases at V and 6 bases at J, with 15 bases between the two ends. For the CDR3, the DNA is TGTGCCAGCAGCTTATTGACCGGGAGTATGGATACGCAGTATTTT. Amino acid sequence: CASSLLTGSMDTQYF.

The CDR3 region has the DNA TGCAGCGTTGCAACAGGGGTAGAGCAGTACTTC. It translates to CSVATGVEQYF. The rearrangement links TRBV29-1 to TRBJ2-7, with 7 bases identical to TRBD1. The CDR3 length is 11 residues. The V and J ends lost 4 bases and 7 bases, in that order; junction bases with no gene match: 4. CDR1 is SQVTM, CDR2 ANQGSEA, per germline.

This chain uses TRBV6-2 or TRBV6-3 with TRBJ2-2, with TRBD2 identical over 7 bases. V shed 4 bases, J shed 6 bases, and the junction held 11 bases outside the gene matches. CDR3 size: 16 residues. CDR1 and CDR2 (germline): MNHEY, SVGEGT. CDR3 residues: CASSFTAGAPSGELFF. In DNA, the CDR3 is TGTGCCAGCAGTTTCACGGCGGGAGCTCCCTCCGGGGAGCTGTTTTTT.

The V and J genes are TRBV19 and TRBJ1-1; TRBD1 matches at 7 bases. V shed 5 bases and J 0 bases; nucleotides not matched to a gene: 6. The CDR3 has 15 residues. Germline CDR1 reads LNHDA; CDR2 reads SQIVND (reference sequence). CDR3 sequence (DNA): TGTGCCAGTAGTCCCGCGGGACAGCTGAACACTGAAGCTTTCTTT. This sequence encodes CASSPAGQLNTEAFF. The complete variable domain, with remaining parts taken from reference TRBV19 and TRBJ1-1, reads DGGITQSPKYLFRKEGQNVTLSCEQNLNHDAMYWYRQDPGQGLRLIYYSQIVNDFQKGDIAEGYSVSREKKESFPLTVTSAQKNPTAFYLCASSPAGQLNTEAFFGQGTRLTVV.

This clone was counted only a few times. CDR3 nucleotide sequence: TGTGCCAGTAGTATATCCGGACAGGGAGGTAACTATGGCTACACCTTC. This translates into CASSISGQGGNYGYTF. The chain links TRBV19 to TRBJ1-2, with TRBD1 matching 8 bases. The V and J ends lost 2 bases and 1 base, in that order; junction bases with no gene match: 6. The CDR3 totals 16 residues. CDR1 LNHDA and CDR2 SQIVND come from the germline V gene (reference sequence).

The gene calls are TRBV13 and TRBJ1-6; no clear D. Trimming stripped 6 bases from V and 5 bases from J, with 14 bases between. CDR1 is PRHDT and CDR2 is FYEKMQ in the germline V gene (reference sequence). The CDR3 consists of 15 residues. This chain's CDR3 is CASRPTWPNNSPLHF. CDR3 nucleotides: TGTGCCAGCAGGCCCACGTGGCCGAATAATTCACCCCTCCACTTT.

The chain carries TRBV11-3 and TRBJ1-1, with 9 nucleotides matching TRBD1. Per germline, CDR1 SGHNT and CDR2 YENEEA. The CDR3 is made up of 18 amino acids. J lost 4 bases, V lost 5 bases, and 17 bases had no gene match. CDR3 in DNA: TGTGCCAGCAGCGAAAAAACAGGGGGCGGAATCGTGGTCACTGAAGCTTTCTTT. It codes for CASSEKTGGGIVVTEAFF.

The CDR3 bases are TGTGCCAGCAGTCAAAGGGAGGGGGTGGGAAAACTGTTTTTT. This codes for CASSQREGVGKLFF. The gene calls are TRBV27 and TRBJ1-4; D might be TRBD1 (6 bases). Looked up from germline, CDR1 is MNHEY and CDR2 is SMNVEV (reference sequence). This CDR3 is 14 amino acids long. Trimming removed 5 bases from V and 10 bases from J, with 17 bases in between.

The J gene is TRBJ1-5, the V gene TRBV6-2 or TRBV6-3, with D perhaps TRBD1 (6 bases). There are 15 residues in the CDR3. The V and J ends lost 5 bases and 7 bases respectively, with 18 bases between them. The germline CDR1 and CDR2 sequences are MNHEY and SVGEGT. The CDR3 sequence is CASSDRTPEGQPQHF. The DNA for the CDR3 is TGTGCCAGCAGTGACAGGACACCTGAGGGACAGCCCCAGCATTTT.

This clone came up once. The chain combines TRBV4-3 with TRBJ2-3; D is perhaps TRBD2 (5 bases). The V gene lost 0 bases and the J gene lost 4 bases, with 8 bases spanning the gap. The CDR3 contains 14 residues. CDR1 and CDR2 from the germline V gene are LGHNA and YSLEER. The CDR3 DNA reads TGCGCCAGCAGCCAAGATCTAGCCCCAGATACGCAGTATTTT. Translated: CASSQDLAPDTQYF.

Concerning this clone itself: Other DNA sequences in this specimen translate into the identical CDR3. This sequence joins TRBV6-5 and TRBJ1-6, with 7 bases identical to TRBD1. CDR1 MNHEY and CDR2 SVGAGI come from the germline V gene. Losses at the gene ends were 6 bases for V and 9 bases for J; bases not matched to a gene: 5. The CDR3 loop spans 13 amino acids. CDR3 residues: CASRLTGSSPLHF. CDR3 DNA: TGTGCCAGCAGGCTGACAGGGAGTTCACCCCTCCACTTT.

This sequence joins TRBV19 and TRBJ1-5, with a possible D match to TRBD1 (6 bases). Trimming cost V 10 bases and J 6 bases, with 16 bases left between them. The CDR3 runs 13 residues. Germline V CDR1 and CDR2: LNHDA, SQIVND (reference sequence). CDR3 DNA sequence: TGTGCCACCAGACAGGCCGGAGCTCAGCCCCAGCATTTT. It codes for CATRQAGAQPQHF.

The chain carries TRBV7-9 and TRBJ1-4, with D perhaps matching TRBD1 (5 bases). The CDR3 spans 16 residues. Trimming took 1 base from V and 0 from J, leaving 9 bases between them. Germline CDR1 and CDR2: SEHNR and FQNEAQ (reference sequence). The CDR3 DNA is TGTGCCAGCAGCTTAGGACAGATGGCAACTAATGAAAAACTGTTTTTT. Translation: CASSLGQMATNEKLFF.

The chain has TRBV19 and TRBJ1-1; the D gene is possibly TRBD1 (6 bases). Between the trimmed V and J ends, which lost 5 bases and 1 base, there was a span of 8 bases. The germline V gene encodes CDR1 LNHDA and CDR2 SQIVND (reference sequence). The CDR3 is 13 amino acids. As DNA, the CDR3 is TGTGCCAGTAGTTGGGACAAGAACACTGAAGCTTTCTTT. Amino acid sequence: CASSWDKNTEAFF. Complete variable domain (other parts from reference TRBV19 and TRBJ1-1): DGGITQSPKYLFRKEGQNVTLSCEQNLNHDAMYWYRQDPGQGLRLIYYSQIVNDFQKGDIAEGYSVSREKKESFPLTVTSAQKNPTAFYLCASSWDKNTEAFFGQGTRLTVV.

In its sample, this clone was seen once. The V and J genes are TRBV6-5 and TRBJ1-1; 7 bases agree with TRBD1. The germline gives CDR1 MNHEY, CDR2 SVGAGI. V was pared by 5 bases and J by 0 bases, with 6 bases of the junction left unmatched. The CDR3 consists of 15 residues. The CDR3 loop is CASSQLQGLNTEAFF. As DNA, the CDR3 is TGTGCCAGCAGTCAACTACAGGGGTTGAACACTGAAGCTTTCTTT.

The chain is built from TRBV6-5 and TRBJ1-4; 11 bases are shared with TRBD1. This CDR3 region has 15 residues. V lost 6 bases and J lost 7; bases outside the gene matches: 7. Germline V lookup: CDR1 MNHEY, CDR2 SVGAGI. The CDR3 loop reads CASRRTGGLGEKLFF. DNA for the CDR3: TGTGCCAGCAGAAGGACAGGGGGCTTGGGTGAAAAACTGTTTTTT.

The rearrangement links TRBV5-4 to TRBJ2-5; maybe TRBD1 (6 bases). CDR3 length: 15 amino acids. Germline lookup yields CDR1 SGHNT and CDR2 YYREEE (reference sequence). Trimming took 0 bases from V and 4 from J, leaving 13 bases between them. The CDR3 is CASSLAFGQRETQYF. CDR3 bases: TGTGCCAGCAGCTTGGCTTTCGGACAGAGAGAGACCCAGTACTTC.

This chain links TRBV20-1 with TRBJ1-1; D remains unclear. The CDR3 length is 14 residues. With 3 bases removed from V and 0 bases from J, the gap between germline ends came to 11 bases. CDR1 and CDR2 (germline): DFQATT, SNEGSKA (reference sequence). The CDR3 DNA reads TGCAGTGCTAGTTCCCATTCAGTGAACACTGAAGCTTTCTTT. It specifies CSASSHSVNTEAFF.